The source of this TCR beta chain is a study of graft-versus-host responses after intestinal transplantation. The wider study: Transplants were multivisceral, liver-intestinal, or isolated intestinal. Broader study findings: Detection of GvH clones occurred in recipient marrow, and some had their first appearance in ileum or blood.

Using immunoSEQ multiplex PCR, the repertoire was profiled, and TCRdb retains in-frame clones only, with some absent. Among around 29,000 clones listed, nearly 90% were seen once. This clone was seen only a few times. Its target is not known. V shed 2 bases and J shed 3 bases, with 15 bases lying between them. The germline V gene encodes CDR1 MNHEY and CDR2 SMNVEV (reference sequence). CDR3 length equals 16 residues. The J gene is TRBJ2-3, the V gene TRBV27; no reliable D call. This material consisted of PBMCs, taken 450 to 480 days after intestinal transplantation. The clonotype was recovered from a human patient who received an intestinal transplant, so some T cells may come from the graft donor. CDR3 sequence reads: CASSLGYGSFTDTQYF. CDR3 nucleotides: TGTGCCAGCAGTTTAGGGTACGGCAGTTTTACAGATACGCAGTATTTT.